This T cell receptor (beta chain) emerged from a study of metastatic and nonmetastatic thyroid tumors. For the study at large: The comparison covered peripheral blood and tumor or nodule tissue in malignant and benign thyroid patients.

Prior to thyroid surgery, none of the patients had received any treatment. The J segment lost 5 bases and the V segment lost 7 bases, leaving 12 bases of the junction unmatched. The CDR3 is made up of 15 amino acids. Germline CDR1 reads SNHLY; CDR2 reads FYNNEI. MiXCR was used by TCRdb to re-call the PCR reads. This table holds nearly 25,000 clones, 20% to 30% found once. Study-wide results and limits: Reportedly, malignant thyroid tumors had significantly higher TCR beta diversity than benign nodules, in blood and tumor.

This clone was seen at least ten times. Its specificity is not known. This receptor was taken from a male donor with papillary thyroid cancer or a benign thyroid nodule (not recorded which). Some clones in this sample may be carry-over from other donors' samples. The rearrangement joins TRBV2 to TRBJ2-5; 8 bases are a match to TRBD2. The specimen was blood. The CDR3 bases are TGTGCCAGCACTAGGGAGAGCGGGAGCTACGAGACCCAGTACTTC. Translated: CASTRESGSYETQYF.